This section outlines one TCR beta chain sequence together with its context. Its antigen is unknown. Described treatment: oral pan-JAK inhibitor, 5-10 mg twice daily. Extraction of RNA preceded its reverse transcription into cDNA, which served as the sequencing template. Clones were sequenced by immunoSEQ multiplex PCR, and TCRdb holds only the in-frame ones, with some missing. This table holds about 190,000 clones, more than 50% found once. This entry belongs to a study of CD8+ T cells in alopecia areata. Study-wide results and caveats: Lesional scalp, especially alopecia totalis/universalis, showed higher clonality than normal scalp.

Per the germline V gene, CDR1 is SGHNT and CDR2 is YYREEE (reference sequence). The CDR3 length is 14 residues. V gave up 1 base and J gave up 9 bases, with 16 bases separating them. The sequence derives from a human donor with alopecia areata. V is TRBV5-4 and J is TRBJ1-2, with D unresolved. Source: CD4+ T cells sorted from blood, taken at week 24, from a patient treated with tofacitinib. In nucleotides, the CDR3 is TGTGCCAGCAGCTTGATCGGACCTCAGGAGAGCTACACCTTC. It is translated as CASSLIGPQESYTF.